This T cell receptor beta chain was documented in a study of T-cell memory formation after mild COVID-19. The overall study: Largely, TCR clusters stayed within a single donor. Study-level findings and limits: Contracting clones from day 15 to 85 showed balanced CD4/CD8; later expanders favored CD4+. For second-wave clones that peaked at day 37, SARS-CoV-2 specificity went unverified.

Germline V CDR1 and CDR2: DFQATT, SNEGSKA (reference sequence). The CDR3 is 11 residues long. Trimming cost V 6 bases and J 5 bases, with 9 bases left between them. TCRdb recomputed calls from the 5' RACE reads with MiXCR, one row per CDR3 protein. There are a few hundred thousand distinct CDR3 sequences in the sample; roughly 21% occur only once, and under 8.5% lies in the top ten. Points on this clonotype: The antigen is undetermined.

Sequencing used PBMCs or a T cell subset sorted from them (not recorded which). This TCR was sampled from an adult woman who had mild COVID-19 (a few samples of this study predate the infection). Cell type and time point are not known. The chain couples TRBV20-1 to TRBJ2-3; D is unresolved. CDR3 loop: CSARREDTQYF. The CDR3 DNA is TGCAGTGCACGTAGAGAAGATACGCAGTATTTT.